The T cell receptor beta chain under discussion was sequenced for a study of T cells in Graves' hyperthyroidism and ophthalmopathy. Study at large: Sampling of peripheral blood happened at initial diagnosis, prior to any treatment.

This clonotype was detected ten times or more. Each diagnosis drew on symptoms, thyroxine, TRAb, thyroid ultrasound and orbital computed tomography findings. V was pared by 5 bases and J by 6 bases, with 14 bases between. The length of the CDR3 is 13 residues. The germline gives CDR1 MDHEN, CDR2 SYDVKM. TCR beta CDR3 sequences were amplified from RNA transcripts. HTBI primers were used for first-round RT-PCR of the TCR CDR3. One entry per CDR3 protein results from TCRdb running MiXCR on the multiplex PCR reads. Among hundreds of thousands of distinct CDR3 sequences listed, roughly 14% were seen once. This chain uses TRBV28 with TRBJ2-7; a possible D gene is TRBD1 (5 bases). The specimen was blood. This TCR came from a woman aged 40 to 50 with Graves' ophthalmopathy. The CDR3 DNA is TGTGCCAGCAGTGCACAGGTCCCAACCGAGCAGTACTTC. Residues: CASSAQVPTEQYF.